This paragraph reports one T cell receptor beta chain. Its specificity is unknown. Investigators spread the genomic DNA of each subset evenly over several immunoSEQ plates. Per the original data handling: Without quality scores, immunoSEQ junctional reads could not be filtered like full-length reads. Sequencing was performed with immunoSEQ multiplex PCR; in TCRdb, only in-frame clones are kept and a portion is missing. V and J calls and clone size are copied from that table; D and trimming were computed from the DNA. In the table there are under 200,000 clones, 90% to 95% of which are singletons. This sample was taken from a study of shared clonotypes between healthy human individuals. Notes on the study in general: Incompleteness in sorted-subset sequencing, despite large depth, was shown by rarefaction. Generation of non-shared clonotypes was less probable than generation of clonotypes shared by all four donors.

The germline CDR1 and CDR2 sequences are SGHRS and YFSETQ. Trimming pared 4 bases from V and 1 base from J, leaving 14 bases between. CDR3 length equals 15 residues. This TCR was recovered from a woman aged 25 to 39 in good health. The chain carries TRBV5-1 and TRBJ1-1, with unresolved D. Sequenced: naive CD4+ T cells sorted from blood. This sample's subset: CD45RA+ positively selected. The CDR3 sequence: CASSRPDLGNTEAFF. DNA of the CDR3: TGCGCCAGCAGCCGACCCGACCTGGGGAACACTGAAGCTTTCTTT.